This T cell receptor beta chain was captured by sequencing in a study of T cell responses to AZD1222 COVID-19 vaccine. Germline CDR1 is ENHRY and CDR2 is SYGVKD. V lost 1 base and J lost 7; bases outside the gene matches: 6. The CDR3 has 15 residues. This clone appeared a single time. Doses given second, at about 4 or about 12 weeks, were pooled. This table comes from immunoSEQ multiplex PCR, and its TCRdb copy is limited to in-frame clones, with some not included. Of under 200,000 clones listed, roughly 94% are singletons. The starting material was peripheral blood, obtained 28 days after the second AZD1222 dose. This receptor was obtained from an adult who received the AZD1222 COVID-19 vaccine. The chain employs TRBV10-3 and TRBJ1-5; 8 bases line up with TRBD1. In DNA, the CDR3 is TGTGCCATCAGTGAGTTTGCAGGGGGCGGGCAGCCCCAGCATTTT. Amino acids: CAISEFAGGGQPQHF.